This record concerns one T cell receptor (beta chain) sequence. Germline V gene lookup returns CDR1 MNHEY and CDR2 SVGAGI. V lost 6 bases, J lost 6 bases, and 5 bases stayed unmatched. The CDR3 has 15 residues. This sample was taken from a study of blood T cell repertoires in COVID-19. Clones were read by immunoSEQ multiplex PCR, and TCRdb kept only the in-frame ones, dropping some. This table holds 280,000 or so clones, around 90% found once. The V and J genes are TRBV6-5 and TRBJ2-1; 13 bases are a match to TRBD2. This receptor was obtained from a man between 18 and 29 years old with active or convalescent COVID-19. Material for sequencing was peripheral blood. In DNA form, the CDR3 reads TGTGCCAGCAGGACTAGCGGGGGGAAGGTCAATGAGCAGTTCTTC. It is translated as CASRTSGGKVNEQFF.